This T cell receptor (beta chain) was identified during a study of OX40 agonist ivuxolimab in advanced cancers. Study-wide context: Ivuxolimab, which targeted the costimulatory receptor OX40 (CD134), was an agonistic, fully human IgG2 monoclonal antibody. Peripheral TCRbeta sequencing was intended to test whether TCR sequence diversity was altered and clonal T-cell expansion was caused by ivuxolimab. Patients were allowed to have had prior anti-PD-1, anti-PD-L1 or anti-CTLA-4 therapy, and approximately 40% of the dose-escalation patients had been treated with checkpoint inhibitors. Intravenous ivuxolimab was administered to patients every 2 weeks at six dose levels: 0.01, 0.1, 0.3, 1.5, 3 and 10 mg/kg. Partial responses occurred in three dose-escalation patients, of whom one had hepatocellular carcinoma and two had cutaneous melanoma. Of the 50 or so patients in dose escalation, around 20 had hepatocellular carcinoma, roughly 15 had melanoma, 9 had renal cell carcinoma and 9 had head and neck cancer. The monotherapy dose-escalation portion (N ≈ 57 patients) of the phase I ivuxolimab trial is reported in the paper. A male proportion of around 83% and a mean age of approximately 61 years, ranging from roughly 23 to 90, were recorded for the dose-escalation cohort. The paper's findings and limits, for the study overall: In the 0.1-3.0 mg/kg groups, partial responders had among the lowest normalized peripheral clonal expansion, particularly in CD8+ T cells. On average, CD8+ T cells showed more expanded clones than CD4+ T cells after ivuxolimab. The antigen specificity of the clonally expanded peripheral T cells was not determined. Low levels of normalized T-cell clonal expansion were also shown by some nonresponding patients. Clonal expansion of both CD4+ and CD8+ blood T cells was observed from baseline to week 6 at doses 0.1 to 3.0 mg/kg.

The trial excluded patients who had a history of autoimmune disease or who were on systemic immunosuppression. Peripheral blood for TCR sequencing was collected from all dose cohorts at baseline, on cycle 4 day 1, and on cycle 7 day 1. The samples were taken from a phase I, first-in-human, multicenter, open-label dose-escalation trial of ivuxolimab. Adults with locally advanced or metastatic melanoma, renal cell carcinoma, hepatocellular carcinoma or head and neck squamous cell carcinoma were enrolled in the trial. CD4+ and CD8+ T cells were sorted separately from peripheral blood before TCR sequencing. For sequencing of the TCRbeta CDR3 region, genomic DNA was extracted from the sorted cells. The immunoSEQ Assay was used to sequence the TCRbeta CDR3 regions. TCRdb carries this immuneACCESS record with in-frame sequences only. Its versions omit some clonotypes, under half of them owing to an unresolved V gene in the studies checked, with the rest unexplained. This sample has about 110,000 clones in its table, and around nine tenths of those were observed once. Approximately 0.52% of the sample is in the top ten clones.

Reading from cysteine to phenylalanine, the CDR3 counts 13 amino acids. Only CDR3 DNA is held: 39 bases, read in frame from base 1. The germline V gene encodes CDR1 MDHEN and CDR2 SYDVKM. V lost 3 bases and J lost 5 bases; the stretch between them is 8 bases long. About this clone: Its antigen is unknown. No clone much larger than this one lies a single base away; base qualities are absent.

The V gene is TRBV28 and the J gene is TRBJ2-1, with an unclear D gene assignment. The sequence was obtained from an adult with an advanced solid tumor such as melanoma, head and neck, liver or kidney cancer. The sample was CD4+ or CD8+ T cells sorted from blood, taken in a trial of the OX40 agonist ivuxolimab. The DNA reads TGTGCCAGCAGTTTTTCCTTGAACAATGAGCAGTTCTTC. It translates to CASSFSLNNEQFF.